These 19 T cell receptor beta chains originate from one sample sequenced in a study of cytomegalovirus exposure and HLA in healthy donors. With 60 Vbeta and 13 Jbeta primers, the PCR was carried out. Profiling relied on immunoSEQ multiplex PCR, and the TCRdb table lists in-frame clones only, not all of them. The sample has about 70,000 clones, about 78% seen once. The source material was PBMCs. The receptor set was obtained from a girl aged 5 to 17 in good health and CMV-seropositive.

Relative to its sample, this clone is medium-sized. The chain has TRBV7-9 and TRBJ1-6; TRBD1 matches 8 bases. V trimming: 3 bases; J trimming: 5 bases; junction bases outside the gene matches: 3. There are 15 residues in the CDR3. Germline loops: CDR1 SEHNR, CDR2 FQNEAQ (reference sequence). CDR3 nucleotides: TGTGCCAGCAGCTTGGACAGGGCGAATAATTCACCCCTCCACTTT. It translates to CASSLDRANNSPLHF.

This clone was seen a handful of times. The V and J genes are TRBV4-3 and TRBJ2-1; D unclear. The CDR3 has 13 amino acids. Trimming removed 1 base at V and 9 bases at J, with 10 bases between. Germline values: CDR1 LGHNA, CDR2 YSLEER. CDR3 amino acids: CASSQGVESEQFF. Written as DNA, the CDR3 is TGCGCCAGCAGCCAAGGGGTGGAGAGTGAGCAGTTCTTC.

The chain employs TRBV6-1 and TRBJ2-7, with TRBD2 as a possible D gene (7 bases). V was shortened by 4 bases and J by 7 bases, with 14 bases between the two germline ends. This CDR3 is built from 13 residues. Germline CDR1 reads MNHNS; CDR2 reads SASEGT. CDR3 bases: TGTGCCAGCAGTGTCGACAGGCGGGGGGAGCAGTACTTC. The encoded protein is CASSVDRRGEQYF.

This clone ranks as medium-sized. The sample carries other DNA sequences with the same CDR3. The chain couples TRBV4-1 to TRBJ1-5; D remains ambiguous. The CDR3 runs to 15 residues. Germline CDR1 reads MGHRA; CDR2 reads YSYEKL. With 0 bases removed from V and 1 base from J, the gap between germline ends came to 7 bases. The CDR3 DNA sequence: TGCGCCAGCAGCCAAGAGGGAGGGAGCAATCAGCCCCAGCATTTT. Translation: CASSQEGGSNQPQHF.

V and J are TRBV25-1 and TRBJ1-4; D unresolved. The CDR3 is made up of 15 amino acids. V was clipped by 4 bases and J by 7 bases, with 16 bases between them. Germline V gene data show CDR1 as MGHDK and CDR2 as SYGVNS. The CDR3 region has the DNA TGTGCCAGCAGTGTAGACGGGTGGAGTACTGAAAAACTGTTTTTT. This encodes CASSVDGWSTEKLFF. Variable domain in full (rest from reference TRBV25-1 and TRBJ1-4): EADIYQTPRYLVIGTGKKITLECSQTMGHDKMYWYQQDPGMELHLIHYSYGVNSTEKGDLSSESTVSRIRTEHFPLTLESARPSHTSQYLCASSVDGWSTEKLFFGSGTQLSVL.

This chain links TRBV11-2 with TRBJ1-5; D possibly corresponds to TRBD1 (5 bases). Looked up from germline, CDR1 is SGHAT and CDR2 is FQNNGV. CDR3 length: 17 residues. Trimming removed 1 base from V and 2 bases from J, with 15 bases in between. The CDR3 region is CASSLGLVGGGNQPQHF. DNA of the CDR3: TGTGCCAGCAGCTTAGGACTCGTCGGGGGGGGCAATCAGCCCCAGCATTTT.

To note about this clone: Other DNA sequences in the sample encode the same CDR3. J is TRBJ2-3 and V is TRBV2, with TRBD2 identical over 12 bases. V lost 5 bases, J lost 1 base, and 4 bases stayed unmatched. Looked up from germline, CDR1 is SNHLY and CDR2 is FYNNEI. This CDR3 has 16 residues. The CDR3 region has the DNA TGTGCCAGCAGTCCCCGACTAGCGGGGGGCACAGATACGCAGTATTTT. It is translated as CASSPRLAGGTDTQYF. Full variable domain (outside the CDR3, taken from reference TRBV2 and TRBJ2-3): EPEVTQTPSHQVTQMGQEVILRCVPISNHLYFYWYRQILGQKVEFLVSFYNNEISEKSEIFDDQFSVERPDGSNFTLKIRSTKLEDSAMYFCASSPRLAGGTDTQYFGPGTRLTVL.

The chain has TRBV6-5 and TRBJ1-2; 8 positions agree with TRBD1. Trimming at V came to 6 bases and at J to 5 bases, leaving 8 bases not matched to a gene. The CDR3 length is 14 residues. The germline gives CDR1 MNHEY, CDR2 SVGAGI. CDR3 loop: CASSRQDRVYGYTF. The CDR3 DNA is TGTGCCAGCAGCCGACAGGACAGGGTTTATGGCTACACCTTC.

The chain links TRBV6-1 to TRBJ2-6; D is undetermined. The CDR3 extends over 15 amino acids. The germline gives CDR1 MNHNS, CDR2 SASEGT. Trimming stripped 2 bases from V and 0 bases from J, with 5 bases between. CDR3 protein: CASSETDSGANVLTF. The CDR3 DNA reads as TGTGCCAGCAGTGAAACAGACTCTGGGGCCAACGTCCTGACTTTC.

The chain links TRBV6-7 to TRBJ2-7; D is unresolved. TRBV6-7 is an ORF, and what it does is uncertain. The CDR3 totals 14 residues. Trimming pared 0 bases from V and 9 bases from J, leaving 15 bases between. CDR3 nucleotides: TGTGCCAGCAGTTACTCGAATGTGAGGCGCGGGCAGTACTTC. Protein sequence: CASSYSNVRRGQYF.

The V gene is TRBV10-1, the J gene TRBJ2-3; D may be TRBD1 (5 bases). V was trimmed by 3 bases and J by 2 bases, leaving 18 bases between them. The CDR3 is made up of 17 amino acids. CDR1 WNHNN and CDR2 SYGVQD come from the germline V gene (reference sequence). CDR3 in amino acids: CASSDLSGRAATDTQYF. In DNA form, the CDR3 reads TGCGCCAGCAGTGACCTCTCAGGGCGCGCGGCCACAGATACGCAGTATTTT.

The rearrangement links TRBV28 to TRBJ1-1; D is uncertain. V shed 2 bases and J shed 1 base, with 8 bases lying between them. Looked up from germline, CDR1 is MDHEN and CDR2 is SYDVKM. The CDR3 is 14 amino acids. DNA of the CDR3: TGTGCCAGCAGTTTAGCGCCTCAGAACACTGAAGCTTTCTTT. It is translated as CASSLAPQNTEAFF.

The chain is built from TRBV5-1 and TRBJ2-6; D is unclear. The germline CDR1 and CDR2 sequences are SGHRS and YFSETQ. The CDR3 totals 16 residues. With 0 bases removed from V and 0 bases from J, the gap between germline ends came to 7 bases. CDR3 amino acids: CASSLEPLSGANVLTF. CDR3 DNA: TGCGCCAGCAGCTTGGAGCCCCTCTCTGGGGCCAACGTCCTGACTTTC.

This clone was counted once. One junction end does not reproduce the germline sequence, and a read error may be involved. Other nucleotide sequences from this sample produce the same CDR3. The V call is TRBV5-1, the J call TRBJ2-7; perhaps TRBD1 as D (5 bases). CDR1 SGHRS and CDR2 YFSETQ come from the germline V gene. CDR3 length: 14 amino acids. The CDR3 region has the DNA TGCGCCAGCAGCTTCGACAGCCTCTCCTACGAGCAGTATTTC. Protein sequence: CASSFDSLSYEQYF.

This clone was found a few times. The rearrangement uses TRBV5-1 and TRBJ1-1; 8 bases agree with TRBD1. V lost 3 bases, J lost 5 bases, and 3 bases stayed unmatched. The V gene's germline CDR1 is SGHRS and CDR2 YFSETQ. The length of the CDR3 is 13 residues. The CDR3 region is CASSSTGGTEAFF. CDR3 coding DNA: TGCGCCAGCAGCTCTACAGGGGGGACTGAAGCTTTCTTT.

The chain links TRBV14 to TRBJ1-1, with 7 bases lining up with TRBD1. This CDR3 is built from 14 residues. V trimming: 5 bases; J trimming: 0 bases; junction bases outside the gene matches: 3. CDR1 and CDR2 (germline): SGHDN, FVKESK. In DNA form, the CDR3 reads TGTGCCAGCAGCAGCGACAGGGTGAACACTGAAGCTTTCTTT. Protein sequence: CASSSDRVNTEAFF.

The V call is TRBV7-8, the J call TRBJ1-3, with 9 bases matching TRBD1. V lost 5 bases to trimming and J lost 4 bases; unmatched junction nucleotides: 3. CDR3 length: 14 amino acids. Germline V gene lookup returns CDR1 SGHVS and CDR2 FQNEAQ. The CDR3 is CASSQTGGGNTIYF. The CDR3, as DNA: TGTGCCAGCAGCCAAACAGGGGGCGGAAACACCATATATTTT.

This clone was seen just once. One junction end disagrees with the germline gene, perhaps due to a read error. This chain connects TRBV2 to TRBJ1-4; weak D call: TRBD1 (5 bases). Germline CDR1 reads SNHLY; CDR2 reads FYNNEI. The CDR3 runs to 14 residues. This chain's CDR3 is CASIEYQGSEKLFF. For the CDR3, the DNA is TGTGCCAGCATTGAATACCAGGGATCTGAAAAACTGTTTTTT.

The rearrangement uses TRBV6-1 and TRBJ2-3; D is uncertain. The CDR3 totals 14 residues. The germline V gene has CDR1 MNHNS and CDR2 SASEGT. Trimming removed 7 bases from V and 6 bases from J, with 17 bases in between. The CDR3 loop is CASIRGDPPDTQYF. The CDR3 DNA follows: TGTGCCAGCATCCGAGGCGACCCCCCCGATACGCAGTATTTT.